This T cell receptor (beta chain) came from a study of beta chain features in type 1 diabetes. As regards this clone: Its target is not known.

The study reverse transcribed the entire isolated RNA, so it sequenced expressed TCRB transcripts. TCRdb's table, derived via immunoSEQ multiplex PCR, lists solely in-frame clones and lacks some. The sample lists a few hundred thousand clones, roughly 22% occurring once. Germline V gene sequence: CDR1 MNHNY, CDR2 SVGAGI (reference sequence). Trimming took 7 bases from V and 5 from J, leaving 11 bases between them. This CDR3 is built from 12 residues. Findings of the study overall: When Type 1 diabetes patients were examined, their TCRB CDR3s proved moderately but significantly shorter in all four CD4+ subsets. Cells that show high TCR expression could be over-represented by cDNA sequencing. A pattern of fewer insertions and more deletions at VDJ junctions was seen in type 1 diabetes patients. Amplification by PCR could prefer shorter templates, with the same effect in patients and controls.

CD45RO/CCR7/CD25/CD127/CD95/CD27 separated CD4+ naive, central memory, regulatory and stem cell-like memory cells by sorting. Sequenced: naive CD4+ T cells from blood. V usage is TRBV6-6 and J usage is TRBJ1-2; no clear D. This TCR was sampled from a woman aged 40 to 50 with type 1 diabetes. In nucleotides, the CDR3 is TGTGCCAGCACCGAGAGTCATTATGGCTACACCTTC. It is translated as CASTESHYGYTF.